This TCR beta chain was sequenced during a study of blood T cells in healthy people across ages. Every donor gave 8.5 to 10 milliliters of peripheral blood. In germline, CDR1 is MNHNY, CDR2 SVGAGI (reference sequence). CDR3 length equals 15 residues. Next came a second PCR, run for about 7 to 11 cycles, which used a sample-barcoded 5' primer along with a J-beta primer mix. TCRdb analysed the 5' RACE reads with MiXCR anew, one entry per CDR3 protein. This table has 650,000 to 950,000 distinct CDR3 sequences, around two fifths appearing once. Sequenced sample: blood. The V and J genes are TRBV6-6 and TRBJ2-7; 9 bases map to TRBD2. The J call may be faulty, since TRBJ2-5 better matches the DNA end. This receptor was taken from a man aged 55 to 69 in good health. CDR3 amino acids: CASSYGGGAWGTQYF. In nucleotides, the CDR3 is TGTGCCAGCAGTTACGGCGGGGGGGCTTGGGGGACCCAGTACTTC.